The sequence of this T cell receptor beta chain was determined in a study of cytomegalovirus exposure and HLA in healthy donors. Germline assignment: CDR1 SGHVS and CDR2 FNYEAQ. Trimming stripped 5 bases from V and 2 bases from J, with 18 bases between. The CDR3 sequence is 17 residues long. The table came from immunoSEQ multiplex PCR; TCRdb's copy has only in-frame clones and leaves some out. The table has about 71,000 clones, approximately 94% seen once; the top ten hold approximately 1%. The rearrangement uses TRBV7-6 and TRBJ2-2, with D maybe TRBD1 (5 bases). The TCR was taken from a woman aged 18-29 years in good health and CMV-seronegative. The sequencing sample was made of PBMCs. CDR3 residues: CASSPYRVGRNTGELFF. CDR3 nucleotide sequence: TGTGCCAGCAGCCCGTACCGAGTGGGGCGTAACACCGGGGAGCTGTTTTTT.